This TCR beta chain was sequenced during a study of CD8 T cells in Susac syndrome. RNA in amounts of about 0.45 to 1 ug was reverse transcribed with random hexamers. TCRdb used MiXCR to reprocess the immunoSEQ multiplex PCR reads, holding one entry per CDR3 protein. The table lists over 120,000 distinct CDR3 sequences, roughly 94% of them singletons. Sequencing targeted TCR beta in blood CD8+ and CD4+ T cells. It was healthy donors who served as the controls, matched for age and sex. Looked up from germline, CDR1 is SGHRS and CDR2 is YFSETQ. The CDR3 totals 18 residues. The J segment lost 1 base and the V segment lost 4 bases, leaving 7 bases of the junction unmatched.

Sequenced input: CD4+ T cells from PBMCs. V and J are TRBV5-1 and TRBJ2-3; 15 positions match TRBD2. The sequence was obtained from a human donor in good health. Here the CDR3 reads CASSIGTSGRSGTDTQYF. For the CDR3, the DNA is TGCGCCAGCAGCATAGGGACTAGCGGGAGGTCTGGCACAGATACGCAGTATTTT. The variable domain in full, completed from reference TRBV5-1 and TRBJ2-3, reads KAGVTQTPRYLIKTRGQQVTLSCSPISGHRSVSWYQQTPGQGLQFLFEYFSETQRNKGNFPGRFSGRQFSNSRSEMNVSTLELGDSALYLCASSIGTSGRSGTDTQYFGPGTRLTVL.